This T cell receptor beta chain derives from a study of blood T cell repertoires in COVID-19. About the research overall: There were acute and convalescent COVID-19 samples, and they came from the United States, Italy and Spain. T cells, B-cell-depleted T cells, or PBMCs provided the cDNA or gDNA that served as material.

Source study methods: Estimation of nucleated cell counts was performed using reference gene primer amplification. Sequencing was performed with immunoSEQ multiplex PCR; in TCRdb, only in-frame clones are kept and a portion is missing. V and J calls and clone size follow that table, whereas D and trimming were derived from the DNA. The sample holds about 130,000 clones; around 73% are singletons and the top ten take about 10%. This clone appeared once. From germline, CDR1 is LNHDA and CDR2 SQIVND (reference sequence). Trimming took 7 bases from V and 0 from J; bases not matched to a gene: 10. The CDR3 loop spans 18 amino acids.

The sequencing sample was made of peripheral blood. The chain links TRBV19 to TRBJ2-6, with 9 positions matching TRBD2. The receptor comes from a man aged 60-69 years who had recovered from COVID-19. Written as DNA, the CDR3 is TGTGCCAGTACCAAAATAGCGGGGGACTACTCTGGGGCCAACGTCCTGACTTTC. Residues: CASTKIAGDYSGANVLTF.